Below, 29 T cell receptor beta chains from the same sample are listed, as sequenced in a study of glioma-infiltrating T cells. The iRepertoire nested amplicon-rescue multiplex PCR amplified TCR alpha and beta CDR3s from RNA. TCRdb ran MiXCR on the multiplex PCR reads and lists one entry per CDR3 protein. This table has roughly 120,000 distinct CDR3 sequences, around 23% appearing once. The sample taken for sequencing was glioma tissue, nonneoplastic brain tissue, or PBMCs (not recorded which). Receptors originate from a human donor with low-grade glioma or glioblastoma, undergoing nonglioma brain surgery, or in good health (not recorded which).

Comments on this clonotype: A much larger clone sits a single nucleotide away, making a read error possible. This chain uses TRBV5-1 with TRBJ2-2; D unclear. Germline V gene lookup returns CDR1 SGHRS and CDR2 YFSETQ. The V and J ends lost 3 bases and 6 bases respectively, with 12 bases between them. The CDR3 runs 14 residues. This CDR3 is CASSWQVFPGELFF. The CDR3 DNA reads TGCGCCAGCAGCTGGCAGGTGTTTCCCGGGGAGCTGTTTTTT. Filled out from reference TRBV5-1 and TRBJ2-2, the complete variable domain reads KAGVTQTPRYLIKTRGQQVTLSCSPISGHRSVSWYQQTPGQGLQFLFEYFSETQRNKGNFPGRFSGRQFSNSRSEMNVSTLELGDSALYLCASSWQVFPGELFFGEGSRLTVL.

This clonotype was counted at least ten times. This chain uses TRBV12-3 or TRBV12-4 with TRBJ1-5; 7 nucleotides agree with TRBD1. With V trimmed by 6 bases and J by 1 base, 6 bases remained unmatched. CDR3 length: 15 amino acids. The CDR3 DNA reads as TGTGCCAGCAGACCAGGGGGAGGGAGCAATCAGCCCCAGCATTTT. This sequence encodes CASRPGGGSNQPQHF.

There are many counts of this clonotype. The chain couples TRBV19 to TRBJ1-1, with D possibly TRBD1 on 6 matching bases. CDR1 is LNHDA and CDR2 is SQIVND in the germline V gene (reference sequence). V was clipped by 7 bases and J by 4 bases, with 13 bases between them. This CDR3 has 13 residues. The CDR3 sequence: CASTYQQGTEAFF. CDR3 nucleotide sequence: TGTGCCAGTACCTATCAACAGGGCACTGAAGCTTTCTTT.

This clonotype showed up many times. This chain connects TRBV4-2 to TRBJ2-5; 8 nucleotides match TRBD1. From germline, CDR1 is LGHNA and CDR2 YNFKEQ. The junction had 9 bases not matched to a gene; V was cut back by 2 bases and J by 4 bases. The CDR3 is 16 amino acids. CDR3 residues: CASSQLSDRGRETQYF. CDR3 sequence (DNA): TGTGCCAGCAGCCAACTCAGTGACAGGGGTAGAGAGACCCAGTACTTC.

This clonotype was recorded many times. This chain's CDR3 is CASSPGTGSQPQHF. CDR3 bases: TGTGCCAGCAGCCCAGGGACAGGGTCTCAGCCCCAGCATTTT. The V and J genes are TRBV7-9 and TRBJ1-5; 9 bases fit TRBD1. Germline V gene sequence: CDR1 SEHNR, CDR2 FQNEAQ (reference sequence). V was pared by 5 bases and J by 6 bases, with 5 bases of the junction left unmatched. The CDR3 runs to 14 residues.

This clonotype appeared many times. The J gene is TRBJ2-6, the V gene TRBV7-6; 10 nucleotides align to TRBD2. CDR1 and CDR2 (germline): SGHVS, FNYEAQ. This CDR3 is built from 17 residues. Trimming removed 5 bases from V and 0 bases from J; junction bases left unmatched: 4. The CDR3 sequence is CASSPIAGGSGANVLTF. The CDR3 region has the DNA TGTGCCAGCAGCCCTATAGCGGGGGGCTCTGGGGCCAACGTCCTGACTTTC.

In its sample, this clonotype was seen many times. The chain employs TRBV29-1 and TRBJ2-5; TRBD1 agrees at 8 bases. The CDR3 has 14 residues. The V segment lost 7 bases and the J segment 2 bases; nucleotides outside the gene matches: 9. The germline gives CDR1 SQVTM, CDR2 ANQGSEA. CDR3: CSAFRGPAQETQYF. The CDR3 nucleotides read TGCAGCGCCTTCAGGGGGCCGGCGCAAGAGACCCAGTACTTC.

About this clonotype: Possible read error: a much larger clone is one base away. The chain has TRBV6-2 or TRBV6-3 and TRBJ2-7; TRBD2 might be the D (5 bases). The V end lost 6 bases, the J end lost 9 bases, and 24 bases lay between the germline ends. Germline CDR1 and CDR2: MNHEY and SVGEGT. This CDR3 is 15 amino acids long. The CDR3 coding sequence is TGTGCCAGCAGCCAAATCGGCTTCCGACTACACGGGCAGTACTTC. It translates to CASSQIGFRLHGQYF.

The gene calls are TRBV29-1 and TRBJ2-1, with a possible D match to TRBD2 (5 bases). Germline CDR1 is SQVTM and CDR2 is ANQGSEA. This CDR3 is 11 amino acids long. V was shortened by 7 bases and J by 4 bases, with 8 bases between the two germline ends. CDR3 DNA sequence: TGCAGCGCGGGATCTTACAATGAGCAGTTCTTC. Translation: CSAGSYNEQFF.

CDR3 sequence (DNA): TGTGCCATCAGTGAGTCGACGAAAGAGACCCAGTACTTC. Its protein is CAISESTKETQYF. The chain links TRBV10-3 to TRBJ2-5, with D hard to call. The CDR3 is 13 residues long. Trimming pared 0 bases from V and 3 bases from J, leaving 5 bases between. Per the germline V gene, CDR1 is ENHRY and CDR2 is SYGVKD.

Points on this clonotype: A clone one base away is much larger, so this may be a read error. The chain is built from TRBV10-2 and TRBJ2-7, with no clear D. Deletions cut 10 bases from V and 0 bases from J, with 13 bases between. Germline CDR1 and CDR2: WSHSY and SAAADI. The CDR3 loop spans 13 amino acids. This CDR3 reads CATRKPISYEQYF. The CDR3 nucleotides are TGCGCCACCAGGAAGCCTATCTCCTACGAGCAGTACTTC.

This clonotype was found many times. This chain uses TRBV5-1 with TRBJ2-1, with TRBD2 identical over 14 bases. This CDR3 has 17 residues. Germline CDR1 and CDR2: SGHRS and YFSETQ. V trimming: 3 bases; J trimming: 3 bases; junction bases outside the gene matches: 5. The CDR3 nucleotides are TGCGCCAGCAGCTGGACGGGACTAGCGGGAGTCTACAATGAGCAGTTCTTC. It is translated as CASSWTGLAGVYNEQFF.

The genes are TRBV5-1 and TRBJ2-3, with 7 positions matching TRBD1. The CDR3 is 15 amino acids. Germline loops: CDR1 SGHRS, CDR2 YFSETQ. V lost 4 bases to trimming and J lost 4 bases; unmatched junction nucleotides: 9. DNA of the CDR3: TGCGCCAGCAGCCTACGGGACAGCGCGGCAGATACGCAGTATTTT. Its protein is CASSLRDSAADTQYF.

This clonotype was counted many times. The chain joins TRBV6-1 to TRBJ2-1, with D perhaps assigned TRBD1 or TRBD2 (6 bases each). CDR1 MNHNS and CDR2 SASEGT come from the germline V gene. V lost 6 bases and J lost 1, with 19 bases in between. This CDR3 has 17 residues. This CDR3 is CASSTGSGAESYNEQFF. CDR3 DNA sequence: TGTGCCAGCAGCACAGGGTCGGGAGCGGAGTCCTACAATGAGCAGTTCTTC.

This clonotype came up many times. The chain recombines TRBV20-1 with TRBJ2-5, with TRBD2 matching 8 bases. The CDR3 is 17 amino acids. V lost 3 bases, J lost 2 bases, and 14 bases stayed unmatched. The germline V gene encodes CDR1 DFQATT and CDR2 SNEGSKA (reference sequence). CDR3 DNA: TGCAGTGCTAGCTTGTGGATTACCGGGACTAGACAAGAGACCCAGTACTTC. It yields the protein CSASLWITGTRQETQYF.

This clonotype was detected many times. The V call is TRBV14, the J call TRBJ2-1; D possibly corresponds to TRBD1 (5 bases). CDR1 is SGHDN, CDR2 FVKESK, per germline. CDR3 length equals 15 residues. Trimming shortened V by 4 bases and J by 2 bases, and 12 bases separated the two germline ends. The CDR3, as DNA: TGTGCCAGCAGCCCCCCTGGGGCTGCCTACAATGAGCAGTTCTTC. It encodes CASSPPGAAYNEQFF.

Details on this clonotype: A read error may produce the germline difference seen at one junction end. The rearrangement joins TRBV12-3 or TRBV12-4 to TRBJ2-7; unclear D gene. CDR3 size: 12 residues. Here the CDR3 DNA reads TGTGTCAGCAGTTCCCCCGACTACGAGCAGTACTTC. Translating it yields CVSSSPDYEQYF.

This clonotype showed up many times. The rearrangement joins TRBV7-9 to TRBJ2-7; D gene ambiguous. V was cut by 4 bases and J by 7 bases, with 5 bases left in between. The CDR3 totals 10 residues. Germline V gives CDR1 SEHNR, CDR2 FQNEAQ (reference sequence). CDR3 in amino acids: CASSSEEQYF. In DNA, the CDR3 is TGTGCCAGCAGCTCGGAGGAGCAGTACTTC.

This chain joins TRBV19 and TRBJ2-3, with D possibly matching TRBD2 (6 bases). Trimming pared 0 bases from V and 2 bases from J, leaving 9 bases between. The CDR3 is made up of 15 amino acids. Germline CDR1 LNHDA, CDR2 SQIVND (reference sequence). DNA for the CDR3: TGTGCCAGTAGTATAGAGCGGGACGCCACAGATACGCAGTATTTT. It codes for CASSIERDATDTQYF. Complete variable domain (other parts from reference TRBV19 and TRBJ2-3): DGGITQSPKYLFRKEGQNVTLSCEQNLNHDAMYWYRQDPGQGLRLIYYSQIVNDFQKGDIAEGYSVSREKKESFPLTVTSAQKNPTAFYLCASSIERDATDTQYFGPGTRLTVL.

In its sample, this clonotype was seen a few times. The genes are TRBV12-3 or TRBV12-4 and TRBJ2-1; 9 nucleotides agree with TRBD2. The V segment lost 4 bases and the J segment 4 bases; nucleotides outside the gene matches: 2. The CDR3 is 14 amino acids. CDR3 nucleotides: TGTGCCAGCAGTTCTAGCGGGAAATACAATGAGCAGTTCTTC. Encoded protein: CASSSSGKYNEQFF.

V and J are TRBV9 and TRBJ2-5, with 11 positions matching TRBD2. Germline values: CDR1 SGDLS, CDR2 YYNGEE. This CDR3 is built from 14 residues. The J segment lost 3 bases and the V segment lost 4 bases, leaving 2 bases of the junction unmatched. DNA for the CDR3: TGTGCCAGCAGCTTAGCGGGAGGGGAAGAGACCCAGTACTTC. Protein sequence: CASSLAGGEETQYF.

The chain joins TRBV12-3 or TRBV12-4 to TRBJ2-7; 7 nucleotides align to TRBD1. V lost 6 bases and J lost 3; bases outside the gene matches: 11. The CDR3 spans 15 residues. The CDR3 loop is CASSRSTGYNYEQYF. In DNA, the CDR3 is TGTGCCAGCAGCCGCTCGACAGGGTATAACTACGAGCAGTACTTC.

This clonotype was seen only once. A much larger clone differs by one base, so this may be a read error. This chain uses TRBV2 with TRBJ2-5; D may be TRBD2 (5 bases). The CDR3 length is 14 residues. Deletions cut 3 bases from V and 3 bases from J, with 11 bases between. CDR1 SNHLY and CDR2 FYNNEI come from the germline V gene. The CDR3 coding sequence is TGTGCCAGCAGTGAGATGTCAGCGGAAGAGACCCAGTACTTC. Encoded protein: CASSEMSAEETQYF. Based on the CDR3 plus reference TRBV2 and TRBJ2-5, the full variable domain is EPEVTQTPSHQVTQMGQEVILRCVPISNHLYFYWYRQILGQKVEFLVSFYNNEISEKSEIFDDQFSVERPDGSNFTLKIRSTKLEDSAMYFCASSEMSAEETQYFGPGTRLLVL.

This clonotype was detected only a few times. This chain uses TRBV12-3 or TRBV12-4 with TRBJ1-4; D gene uncertain. This CDR3 is 13 amino acids long. The V and J ends lost 5 bases and 2 bases respectively, with 6 bases between them. CDR3 residues: CASSRLTNEKLFF. The CDR3 DNA sequence: TGTGCCAGCAGTCGACTGACTAATGAAAAACTGTTTTTT.

Note on this clonotype: Given a much more abundant clone one base away, this may be a read error. The rearrangement links TRBV7-9 to TRBJ2-7, with 9 positions matching TRBD1. Germline V gene lookup returns CDR1 SEHNR and CDR2 FQNEAQ (reference sequence). The trim removed 5 bases at V and 3 bases at J, leaving 8 bases unmatched. This CDR3 is built from 15 residues. CDR3 amino acids: CASSPRDRVYYEQYF. The CDR3 DNA is TGTGCCAGCAGCCCCCGGGACAGGGTCTACTACGAGCAGTACTTC.

This clonotype was found many times. The chain combines TRBV28 with TRBJ2-1, with a weak D call TRBD2 (6 bases). Trimming took off 3 bases at V and 0 bases at J, with 9 bases between the two ends. Germline assignment: CDR1 MDHEN and CDR2 SYDVKM. CDR3 length: 15 residues. CDR3 region: CASSLGRSSYNEQFF. The CDR3 region has the DNA TGTGCCAGCAGTTTGGGGAGGAGCTCCTACAATGAGCAGTTCTTC.

As concerns this clonotype: A clone one base away is much larger, so this may be a read error. V gene TRBV12-3 or TRBV12-4 combines with J gene TRBJ2-3; the D gene is possibly TRBD2 (5 bases). The CDR3 length is 14 residues. CDR3 DNA sequence: TGTGCCAGCAGATCGAGGGTTCAAACAGATACGCAGTGTTTT. It translates to CASRSRVQTDTQCF.

To note about this clonotype: The conserved phenylalanine or tryptophan normally closing the CDR3 is absent here, so this likely arose from a read error. This chain uses TRBV28 with TRBJ1-2, with a possible D match to TRBD1 (5 bases). V was cut by 6 bases and J by 7 bases, with 12 bases left in between. This CDR3 spans 12 amino acids. Germline loops: CDR1 MDHEN, CDR2 SYDVKM. CDR3 loop: CASSPGSSGYTS. The CDR3 DNA follows: TGTGCCAGCAGCCCAGGGTCAAGTGGCTACACCTCC.

The chain couples TRBV9 to TRBJ1-1, with D perhaps TRBD1 (6 bases). The CDR3 covers 14 residues. Trimming left V 7 bases short and J 7 bases short, with 20 bases between. Germline V gene lookup returns CDR1 SGDLS and CDR2 YYNGEE. In DNA, the CDR3 is TGTGCCAGCGGCGCCGGAGGGGGAAACCATGAAGCTTTCTTT. It codes for CASGAGGGNHEAFF.